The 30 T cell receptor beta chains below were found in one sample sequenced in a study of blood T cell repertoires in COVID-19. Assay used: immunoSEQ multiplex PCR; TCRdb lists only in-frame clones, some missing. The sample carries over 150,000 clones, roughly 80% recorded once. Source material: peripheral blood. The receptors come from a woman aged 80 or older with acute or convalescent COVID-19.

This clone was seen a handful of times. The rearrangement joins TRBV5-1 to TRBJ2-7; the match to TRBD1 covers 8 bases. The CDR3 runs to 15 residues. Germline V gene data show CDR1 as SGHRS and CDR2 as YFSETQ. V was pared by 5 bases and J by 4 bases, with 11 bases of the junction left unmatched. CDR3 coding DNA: TGCGCCAGCAGTCTTAACTCAGGGGGCTTATACGAGCAGTACTTC. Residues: CASSLNSGGLYEQYF.

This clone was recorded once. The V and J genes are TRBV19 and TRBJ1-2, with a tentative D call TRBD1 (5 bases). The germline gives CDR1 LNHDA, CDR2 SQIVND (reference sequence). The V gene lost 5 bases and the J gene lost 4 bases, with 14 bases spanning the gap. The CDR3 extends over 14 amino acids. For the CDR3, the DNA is TGTGCCAGTAGTTGGCAGGGACTGTCCTATGGCTACACCTTC. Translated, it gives CASSWQGLSYGYTF. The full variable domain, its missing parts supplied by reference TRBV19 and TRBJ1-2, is DGGITQSPKYLFRKEGQNVTLSCEQNLNHDAMYWYRQDPGQGLRLIYYSQIVNDFQKGDIAEGYSVSREKKESFPLTVTSAQKNPTAFYLCASSWQGLSYGYTFGSGTRLTVV.

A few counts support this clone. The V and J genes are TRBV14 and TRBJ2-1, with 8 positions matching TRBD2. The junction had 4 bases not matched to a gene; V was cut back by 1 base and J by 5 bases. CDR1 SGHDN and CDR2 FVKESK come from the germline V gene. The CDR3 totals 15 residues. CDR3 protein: CASSQVAGRNNEQFF. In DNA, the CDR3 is TGTGCCAGCAGCCAAGTAGCGGGGAGGAACAATGAGCAGTTCTTC.

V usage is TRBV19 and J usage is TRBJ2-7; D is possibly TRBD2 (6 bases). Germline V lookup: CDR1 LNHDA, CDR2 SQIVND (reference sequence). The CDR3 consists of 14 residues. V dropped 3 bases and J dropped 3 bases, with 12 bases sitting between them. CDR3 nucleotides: TGTGCCAGTAGTATCGCAGCTAGCGACTACGAGCAGTACTTC. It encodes CASSIAASDYEQYF.

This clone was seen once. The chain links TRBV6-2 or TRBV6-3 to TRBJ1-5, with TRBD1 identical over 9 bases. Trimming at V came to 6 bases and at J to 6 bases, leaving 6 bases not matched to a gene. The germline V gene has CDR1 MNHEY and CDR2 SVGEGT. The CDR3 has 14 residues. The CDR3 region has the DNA TGTGCCAGCAGCCCCCGGGACAGGGTTCAGCCCCAGCATTTT. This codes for CASSPRDRVQPQHF.

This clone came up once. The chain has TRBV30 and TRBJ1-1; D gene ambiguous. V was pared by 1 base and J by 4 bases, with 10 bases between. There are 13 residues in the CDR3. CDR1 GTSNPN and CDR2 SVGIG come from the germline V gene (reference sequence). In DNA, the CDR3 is TGTGCCTGGAGTGCGACCCCGGGCACTGAAGCTTTCTTT. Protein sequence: CAWSATPGTEAFF.

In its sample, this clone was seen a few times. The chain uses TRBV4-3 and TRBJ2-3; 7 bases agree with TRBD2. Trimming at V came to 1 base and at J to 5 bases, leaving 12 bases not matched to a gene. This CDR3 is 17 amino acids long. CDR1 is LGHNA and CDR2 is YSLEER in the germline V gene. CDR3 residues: CASSQGVGGSGGDTQYF. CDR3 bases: TGCGCCAGCAGCCAAGGAGTTGGCGGGAGTGGGGGAGATACGCAGTATTTT.

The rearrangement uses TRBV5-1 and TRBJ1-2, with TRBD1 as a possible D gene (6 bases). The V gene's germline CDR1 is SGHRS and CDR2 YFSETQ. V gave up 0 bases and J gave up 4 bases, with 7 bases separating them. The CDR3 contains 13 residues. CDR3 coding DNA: TGCGCCAGCAGCTTGGTAGGGGGCTATGGCTACACCTTC. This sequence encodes CASSLVGGYGYTF.

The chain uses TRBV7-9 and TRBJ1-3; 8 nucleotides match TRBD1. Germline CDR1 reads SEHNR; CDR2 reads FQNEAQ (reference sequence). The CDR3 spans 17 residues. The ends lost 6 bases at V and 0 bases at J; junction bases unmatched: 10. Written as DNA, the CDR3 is TGTGCCAGCAGTCTAACCTCGGGACAGGACTCTGGAAACACCATATATTTT. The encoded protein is CASSLTSGQDSGNTIYF. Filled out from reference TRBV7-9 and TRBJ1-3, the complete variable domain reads DTGVSQNPRHKITKRGQNVTFRCDPISEHNRLYWYRQTLGQGPEFLTYFQNEAQLEKSRLLSDRFSAERPKGSFSTLEIQRTEQGDSAMYLCASSLTSGQDSGNTIYFGEGSWLTVV.

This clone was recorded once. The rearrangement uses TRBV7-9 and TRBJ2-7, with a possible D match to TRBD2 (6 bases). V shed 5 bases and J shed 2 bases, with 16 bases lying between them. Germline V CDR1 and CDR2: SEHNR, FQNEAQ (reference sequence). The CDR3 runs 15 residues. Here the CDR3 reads CASSPLDGSAYEQYF. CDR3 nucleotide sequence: TGTGCCAGCAGCCCTTTGGACGGGAGCGCCTACGAGCAGTACTTC.

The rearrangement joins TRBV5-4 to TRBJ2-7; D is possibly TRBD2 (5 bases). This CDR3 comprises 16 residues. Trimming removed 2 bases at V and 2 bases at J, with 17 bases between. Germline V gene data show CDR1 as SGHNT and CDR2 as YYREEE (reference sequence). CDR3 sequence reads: CASSFKSGDLTYEQYF. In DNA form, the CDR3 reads TGTGCCAGCAGCTTTAAGAGCGGCGACTTAACCTACGAGCAGTACTTC. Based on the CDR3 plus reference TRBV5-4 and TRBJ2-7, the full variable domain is ETGVTQSPTHLIKTRGQQVTLRCSSQSGHNTVSWYQQALGQGPQFIFQYYREEENGRGNFPPRFSGLQFPNYSSELNVNALELDDSALYLCASSFKSGDLTYEQYFGPGTRLTVT.

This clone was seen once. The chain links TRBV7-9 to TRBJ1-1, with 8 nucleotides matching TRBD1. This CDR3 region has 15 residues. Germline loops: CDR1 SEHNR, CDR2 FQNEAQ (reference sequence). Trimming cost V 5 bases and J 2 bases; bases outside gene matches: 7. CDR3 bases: TGTGCCAGCAGCATATGGACAGGGACCAACACTGAAGCTTTCTTT. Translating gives CASSIWTGTNTEAFF. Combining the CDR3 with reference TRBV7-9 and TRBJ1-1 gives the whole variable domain DTGVSQNPRHKITKRGQNVTFRCDPISEHNRLYWYRQTLGQGPEFLTYFQNEAQLEKSRLLSDRFSAERPKGSFSTLEIQRTEQGDSAMYLCASSIWTGTNTEAFFGQGTRLTVV.

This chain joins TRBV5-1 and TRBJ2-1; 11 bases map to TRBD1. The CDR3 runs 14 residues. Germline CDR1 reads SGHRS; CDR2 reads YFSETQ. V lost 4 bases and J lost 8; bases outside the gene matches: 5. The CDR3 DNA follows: TGCGCCAGCAGCCCCGGACAGGGGGCATATGAGCAGTTCTTC. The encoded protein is CASSPGQGAYEQFF.

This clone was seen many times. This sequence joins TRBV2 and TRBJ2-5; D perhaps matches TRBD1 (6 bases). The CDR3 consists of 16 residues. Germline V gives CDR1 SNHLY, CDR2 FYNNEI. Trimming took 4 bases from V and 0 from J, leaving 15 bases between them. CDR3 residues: CASSGRVGDNQETQYF. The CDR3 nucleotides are TGTGCCAGCAGTGGAAGGGTGGGGGACAACCAAGAGACCCAGTACTTC.

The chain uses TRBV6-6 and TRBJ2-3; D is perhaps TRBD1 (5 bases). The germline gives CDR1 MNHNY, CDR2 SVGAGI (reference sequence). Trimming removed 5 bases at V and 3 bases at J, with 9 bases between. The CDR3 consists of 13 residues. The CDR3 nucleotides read TGTGCCAGCAGTGCCGCAGGGACAGATACGCAGTATTTT. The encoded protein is CASSAAGTDTQYF.

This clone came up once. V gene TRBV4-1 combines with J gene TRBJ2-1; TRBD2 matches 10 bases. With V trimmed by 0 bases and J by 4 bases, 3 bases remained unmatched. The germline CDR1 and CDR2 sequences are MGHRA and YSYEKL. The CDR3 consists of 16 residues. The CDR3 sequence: CASSQDGTSVYNEQFF. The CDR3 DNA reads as TGCGCCAGCAGCCAAGATGGGACTAGCGTGTACAATGAGCAGTTCTTC.

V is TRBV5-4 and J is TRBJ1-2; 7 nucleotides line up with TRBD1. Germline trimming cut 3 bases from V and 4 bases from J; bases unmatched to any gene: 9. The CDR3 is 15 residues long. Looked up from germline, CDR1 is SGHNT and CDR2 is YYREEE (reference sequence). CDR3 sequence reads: CASSSQKQGTYGYTF. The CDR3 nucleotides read TGTGCCAGCAGCTCCCAGAAACAGGGGACCTATGGCTACACCTTC. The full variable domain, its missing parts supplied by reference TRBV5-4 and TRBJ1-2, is ETGVTQSPTHLIKTRGQQVTLRCSSQSGHNTVSWYQQALGQGPQFIFQYYREEENGRGNFPPRFSGLQFPNYSSELNVNALELDDSALYLCASSSQKQGTYGYTFGSGTRLTVV.

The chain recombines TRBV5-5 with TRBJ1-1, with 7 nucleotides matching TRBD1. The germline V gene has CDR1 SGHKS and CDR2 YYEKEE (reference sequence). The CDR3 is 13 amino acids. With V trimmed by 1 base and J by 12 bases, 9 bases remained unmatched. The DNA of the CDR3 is TGTGCCAGCAGCTTGCAGATCGACAGGGTTACTTTCTTT. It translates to CASSLQIDRVTFF.

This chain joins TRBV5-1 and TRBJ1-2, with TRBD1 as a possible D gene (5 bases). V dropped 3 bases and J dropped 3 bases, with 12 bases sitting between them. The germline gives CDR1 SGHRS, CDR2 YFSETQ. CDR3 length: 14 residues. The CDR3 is CASSSGGTDYGYTF. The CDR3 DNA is TGCGCCAGCAGCTCGGGCGGGACGGACTATGGCTACACCTTC. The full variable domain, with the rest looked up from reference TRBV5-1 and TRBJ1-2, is KAGVTQTPRYLIKTRGQQVTLSCSPISGHRSVSWYQQTPGQGLQFLFEYFSETQRNKGNFPGRFSGRQFSNSRSEMNVSTLELGDSALYLCASSSGGTDYGYTFGSGTRLTVV.

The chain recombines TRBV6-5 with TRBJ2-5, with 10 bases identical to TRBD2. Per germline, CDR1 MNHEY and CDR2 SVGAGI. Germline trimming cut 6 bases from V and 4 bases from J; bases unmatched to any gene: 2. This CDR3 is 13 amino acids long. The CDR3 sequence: CASSASGGETQYF. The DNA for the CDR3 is TGTGCCAGCAGCGCTAGCGGGGGAGAGACCCAGTACTTC.

The CDR3 coding sequence is TGTGCCAGCTCCTCCACCCCGGGACACGGCTATGGCTACACCTTC. Protein product: CASSSTPGHGYGYTF. The chain combines TRBV28 with TRBJ1-2; D is perhaps TRBD1 (6 bases). In germline, CDR1 is MDHEN, CDR2 SYDVKM. The germline V and J ends were trimmed by 8 bases and 4 bases, with 20 bases remaining between them. This CDR3 has 15 residues.

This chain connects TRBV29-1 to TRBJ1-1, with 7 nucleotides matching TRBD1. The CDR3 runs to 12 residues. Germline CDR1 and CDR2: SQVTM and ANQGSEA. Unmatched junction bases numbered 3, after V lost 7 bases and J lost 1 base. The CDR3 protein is CSGGQKNTEAFF. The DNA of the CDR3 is TGCAGCGGGGGACAGAAGAACACTGAAGCTTTCTTT.

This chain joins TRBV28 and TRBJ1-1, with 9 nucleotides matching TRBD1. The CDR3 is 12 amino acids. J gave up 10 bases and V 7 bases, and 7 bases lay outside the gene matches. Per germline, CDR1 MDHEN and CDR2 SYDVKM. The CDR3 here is CASTRDRDSAFF. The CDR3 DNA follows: TGTGCCAGCACCCGGGACAGGGACTCAGCTTTCTTT.

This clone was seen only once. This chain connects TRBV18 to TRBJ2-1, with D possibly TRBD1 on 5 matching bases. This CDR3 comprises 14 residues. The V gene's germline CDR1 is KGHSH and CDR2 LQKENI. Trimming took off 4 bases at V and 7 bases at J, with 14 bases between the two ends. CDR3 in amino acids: CASSLSGIQNEQFF. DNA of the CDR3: TGTGCCAGCTCACTTTCAGGGATTCAGAATGAGCAGTTCTTC. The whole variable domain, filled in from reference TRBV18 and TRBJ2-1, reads NAGVMQNPRHLVRRRGQEARLRCSPMKGHSHVYWYRQLPEEGLKFMVYLQKENIIDESGMPKERFSAEFPKEGPSILRIQQVVRGDSAAYFCASSLSGIQNEQFFGPGTRLTVL.

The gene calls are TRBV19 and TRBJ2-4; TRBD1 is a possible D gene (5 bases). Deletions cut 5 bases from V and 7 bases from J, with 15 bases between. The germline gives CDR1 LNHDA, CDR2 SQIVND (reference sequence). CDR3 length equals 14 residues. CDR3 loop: CASSSLDSGNIQYF. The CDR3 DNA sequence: TGTGCCAGTAGTTCTCTAGACAGTGGTAACATTCAGTACTTC.

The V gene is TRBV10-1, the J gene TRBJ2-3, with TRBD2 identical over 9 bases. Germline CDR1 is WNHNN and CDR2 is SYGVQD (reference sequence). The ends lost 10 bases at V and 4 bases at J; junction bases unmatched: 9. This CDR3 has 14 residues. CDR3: CATGPGLAADTQYF. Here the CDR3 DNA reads TGCGCCACCGGTCCGGGACTAGCAGCAGATACGCAGTATTTT.

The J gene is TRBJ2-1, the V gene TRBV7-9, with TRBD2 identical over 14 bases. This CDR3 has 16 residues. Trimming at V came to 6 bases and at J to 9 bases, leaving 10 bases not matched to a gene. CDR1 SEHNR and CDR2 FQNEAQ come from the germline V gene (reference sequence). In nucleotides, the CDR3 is TGTGCCAGCAGTCCCGGACTAGCGGGAGGTTTGGGTGAGCAGTTCTTC. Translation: CASSPGLAGGLGEQFF.

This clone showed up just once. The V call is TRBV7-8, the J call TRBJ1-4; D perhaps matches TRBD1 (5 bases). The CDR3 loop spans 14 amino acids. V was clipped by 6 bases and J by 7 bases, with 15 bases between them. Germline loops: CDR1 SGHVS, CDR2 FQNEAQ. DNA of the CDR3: TGTGCCAGCAGTGTCGCGGGGGTCTTTGAAAAACTGTTTTTT. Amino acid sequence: CASSVAGVFEKLFF.

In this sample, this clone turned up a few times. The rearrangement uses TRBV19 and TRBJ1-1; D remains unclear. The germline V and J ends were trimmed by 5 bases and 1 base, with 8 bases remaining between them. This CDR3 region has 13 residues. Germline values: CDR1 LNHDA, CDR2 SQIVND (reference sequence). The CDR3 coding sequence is TGTGCCAGTAGTCGTCGAGAGAACACTGAAGCTTTCTTT. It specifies CASSRRENTEAFF.

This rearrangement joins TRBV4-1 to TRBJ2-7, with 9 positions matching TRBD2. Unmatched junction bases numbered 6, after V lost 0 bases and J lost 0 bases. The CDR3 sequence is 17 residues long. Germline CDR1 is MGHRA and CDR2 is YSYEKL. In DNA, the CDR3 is TGCGCCAGCAGCCAAGATAGTACTAGCGGGCGCTCCTACGAGCAGTACTTC. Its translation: CASSQDSTSGRSYEQYF.